This T cell receptor (beta chain) stems from a study of T-cell reconstitution after alpha-beta-depleted transplantation in children. Unique molecular identifiers were built into the TCRbeta library. TCRdb passed the PCR reads through MiXCR, listing each CDR3 protein once. Among roughly 610,000 distinct CDR3 sequences listed, about 10% were seen once. Germline V gene lookup returns CDR1 SQVTM and CDR2 ANQGSEA. V shed 7 bases and J 3 bases; nucleotides not matched to a gene: 7. This CDR3 contains 13 residues. This clonotype was counted ten times or more. Source: PBMCs from the stem cell graft donor, taken from the stem cell graft. The V and J genes are TRBV29-1 and TRBJ2-3; TRBD1 matches 7 bases. The source of this sequence is a human donor who donated a stem cell graft to a child with acute myeloid leukemia. The CDR3: CSAHRGGTDTQYF. In DNA form, the CDR3 reads TGCAGCGCTCACAGGGGTGGGACAGATACGCAGTATTTT.